This is a list of T cell receptor beta chains from one sample in a study of radiation and T cells in renal cell carcinoma. Clones were sequenced by immunoSEQ multiplex PCR, and TCRdb holds only the in-frame ones, with some missing. Of about 150,000 clones in the sample, 65% to 90% were seen once. The sequences come from blood, collected from a patient whose treatment included radiotherapy and nephrectomy. The receptor source for this set is a woman in her fifties or sixties with renal cell carcinoma. Each CDR3 is given without its conserved first and last residue. The order of the fields is J gene, V gene, clone size, CDR3 protein. Clone sizes are given selectively: once, few, many, or a class where the clone is expanded.

>TRBJ1-5|TRBV4-3|-
ASSQARTGRGLFQPQH
>TRBJ2-2|TRBV19|-
ASSILGTANTGELF
>TRBJ2-5|TRBV7-9|-
ASSTGEETQY
>TRBJ1-2|TRBV10-3|once
AISEWVGGDYGYT
>TRBJ1-3|TRBV4-3|once
ASSQDGSGNTIY
>TRBJ2-7|TRBV6-6|-
ASSYPNSYEQY
>TRBJ2-7|TRBV7-2|-
ASSARRGADVGYEQY
>TRBJ1-5|TRBV30|-
AWSRGQGENQPQH
>TRBJ1-2|TRBV9|-
ASSVSGGTNYGYT
>TRBJ2-1|TRBV4-1|-
ASSLSGSLSFNEQF
>TRBJ2-3|TRBV5-6|-
ASSLDAEADTQY
>TRBJ1-1|TRBV10-3|few
AISREETEAF
>TRBJ1-5|TRBV5-5|-
ASSPADSSNQPQH
>TRBJ2-3|TRBV6-5|-
ASSELAGEEAQY
>TRBJ1-1|TRBV25-1|-
ASSATQRTEEAF
>TRBJ1-1|TRBV7-9|-
ASSRTGASMNTEAF
>TRBJ1-6|TRBV7-2|-
ASSLASGRLNSPLH
>TRBJ2-6|TRBV10-3|-
AISSPGVAGANVLT
>TRBJ1-3|TRBV5-4|-
ASSLDPSSGNTIY
>TRBJ2-1|TRBV6-5|-
ASSRGTGKNEQF
>TRBJ1-2|TRBV28|-
ASSGQFYYGYT
>TRBJ2-2|TRBV7-9|-
ASSQFAGSSTGELF
>TRBJ2-1|TRBV4-3|-
ASSPPTGTGSHEQF
>TRBJ2-3|TRBV10-3|-
AISDRSTDTQY
>TRBJ1-1|TRBV4-3|-
ASSQGFRGGRTEAF
>TRBJ1-3|TRBV18|-
ASSRDRTEGGNTIY
>TRBJ2-7|TRBV28|-
ASSPRTGWDGKEQY
>TRBJ2-5|TRBV5-6|-
ASSLGAEQTQY
>TRBJ2-6|TRBV18|-
ASSPGWGAGANVLT
>TRBJ1-2|TRBV18|-
ASSAGVGEYGYT
>TRBJ2-7|TRBV28|-
ATSETEQY
>TRBJ1-5|TRBV5-1|-
ASSLGQGGQPQH
>TRBJ2-7|TRBV6-5|-
ASSYRDGYEQY
>TRBJ2-4|TRBV7-2|-
ASSLAPSLAEVNIQY
>TRBJ1-1|TRBV11-3|-
ASSRGRGAGDTEAF
>TRBJ2-6|TRBV28|once
ASSYAGSGANVLT
>TRBJ1-5|TRBV27|-
ASSPDRVGVNQPQH
>TRBJ1-4|TRBV27|-
ASSGNRGNEKLF
>TRBJ2-3|TRBV9|-
ASSVPLGGGDTQY
>TRBJ2-4|TRBV4-2|-
ASSQGAGGENIQY
>TRBJ1-2|TRBV7-2|-
ASSQGPYGYT
>TRBJ2-7|TRBV6-5|-
ASRGSSWYEQY
>TRBJ1-2|TRBV28|once
ASSLHGDSEGYT
>TRBJ2-7|TRBV28|-
ASSRPTGGYEQY
>TRBJ2-1|TRBV5-1|-
ASSLDLRELHNEQF